This T cell receptor (beta chain) was identified in a study of shared clonotypes between healthy human individuals. Looking at the study overall: Each donor's CD4 naive and CD4 memory cells filled three plates apiece, CD8 naive two, and CD8 memory one.

An even split of each subset's genomic DNA across several immunoSEQ plates was performed. Only in-frame clones appear in the TCRdb table, and some are missing; sequencing was by immunoSEQ multiplex PCR. The sample shows some 1 million clones, roughly 75% of them seen only once. Study-level results: In a handful of donors, approximately 5% of naive CD4 clonotypes appeared in common.

V was clipped by 5 bases and J by 8 bases; unmatched bases: 7. From germline, CDR1 is SGHTA and CDR2 FQGTGA. The CDR3 sequence is 13 residues long. This clone has only one observation. Its target is unknown. V usage is TRBV7-3 and J usage is TRBJ1-1; 8 bases fit TRBD1. This clonotype originated in a man aged 18 to 30 in good health. Source material: memory CD4+ T cells sorted from blood. Stated subset: CD45RA-negative fraction. In nucleotides, the CDR3 is TGTGCCAGCAGCCCTTCACAGGGGGAGGAAGCTTTCTTT. Encoded protein: CASSPSQGEEAFF.